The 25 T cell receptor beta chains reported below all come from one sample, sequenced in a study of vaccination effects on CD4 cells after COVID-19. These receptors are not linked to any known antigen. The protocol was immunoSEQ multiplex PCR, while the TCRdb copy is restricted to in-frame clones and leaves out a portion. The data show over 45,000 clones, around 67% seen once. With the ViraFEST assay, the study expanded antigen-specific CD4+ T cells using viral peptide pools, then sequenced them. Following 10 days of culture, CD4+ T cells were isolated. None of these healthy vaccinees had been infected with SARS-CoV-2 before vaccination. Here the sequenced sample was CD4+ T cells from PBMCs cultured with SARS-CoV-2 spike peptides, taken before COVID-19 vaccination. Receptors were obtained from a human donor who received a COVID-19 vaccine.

The CDR3 sequence: CATSETGRTGELFF. CDR3 nucleotide sequence: TGTGCCACCAGTGAGACAGGGAGGACCGGGGAGCTGTTTTTT. V is TRBV24-1 and J is TRBJ2-2, with a possible D match to TRBD1 (7 bases). V was pared by 4 bases and J by 5 bases, with 10 bases between. CDR1 KGHDR and CDR2 SFDVKD come from the germline V gene. The CDR3 spans 14 residues.

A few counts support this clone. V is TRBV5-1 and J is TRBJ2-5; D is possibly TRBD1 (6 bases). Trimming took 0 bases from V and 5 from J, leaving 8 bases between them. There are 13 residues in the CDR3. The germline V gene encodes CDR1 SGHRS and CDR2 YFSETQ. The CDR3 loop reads CASSLDRAETQYF. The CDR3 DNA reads TGCGCCAGCAGCTTGGACAGGGCGGAGACCCAGTACTTC.

The chain's CDR3 is CASSPGTGRGQPQHF. DNA of the CDR3: TGTGCCAGCTCACCCGGGACAGGGAGGGGTCAGCCCCAGCATTTT. This sequence joins TRBV18 and TRBJ1-5; 9 bases match TRBD1. The germline V gene has CDR1 KGHSH and CDR2 LQKENI. The CDR3 loop spans 15 amino acids. The V and J ends lost 3 bases and 6 bases, in that order; junction bases with no gene match: 6. Full variable domain (missing parts from reference TRBV18 and TRBJ1-5): NAGVMQNPRHLVRRRGQEARLRCSPMKGHSHVYWYRQLPEEGLKFMVYLQKENIIDESGMPKERFSAEFPKEGPSILRIQQVVRGDSAAYFCASSPGTGRGQPQHFGDGTRLSIL.

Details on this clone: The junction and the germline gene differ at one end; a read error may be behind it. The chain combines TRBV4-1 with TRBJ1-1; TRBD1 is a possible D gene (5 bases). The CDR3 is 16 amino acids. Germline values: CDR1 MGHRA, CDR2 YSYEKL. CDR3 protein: CASGQGVGNLNTEAFF. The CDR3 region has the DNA TGCGCCAGCGGCCAGGGAGTAGGGAATCTGAACACTGAAGCTTTCTTT.

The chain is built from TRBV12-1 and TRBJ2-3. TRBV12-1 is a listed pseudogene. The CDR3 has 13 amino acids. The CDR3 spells CASSFGGTDTQYF. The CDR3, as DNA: TGTGCCAGCAGCTTTGGGGGGACAGATACGCAGTATTTT.

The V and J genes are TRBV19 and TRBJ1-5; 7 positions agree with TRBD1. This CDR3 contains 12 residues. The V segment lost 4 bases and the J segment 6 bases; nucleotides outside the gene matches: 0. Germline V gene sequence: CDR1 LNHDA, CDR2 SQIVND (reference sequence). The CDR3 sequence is CASSRQGQPQHF. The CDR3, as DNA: TGTGCCAGTAGTAGACAGGGTCAGCCCCAGCATTTT.

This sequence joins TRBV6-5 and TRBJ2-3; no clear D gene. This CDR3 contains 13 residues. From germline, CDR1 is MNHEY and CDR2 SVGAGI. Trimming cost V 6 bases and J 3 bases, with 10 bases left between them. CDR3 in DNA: TGTGCCAGCAGAAGTTCTAGAACAGATACGCAGTATTTT. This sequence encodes CASRSSRTDTQYF.

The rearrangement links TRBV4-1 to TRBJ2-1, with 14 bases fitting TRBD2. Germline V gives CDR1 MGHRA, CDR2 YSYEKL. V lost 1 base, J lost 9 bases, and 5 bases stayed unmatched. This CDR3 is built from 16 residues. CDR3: CASSQGLAGGDGEQFF. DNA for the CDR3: TGCGCCAGCAGCCAAGGACTAGCGGGAGGGGACGGTGAGCAGTTCTTC.

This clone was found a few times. The CDR3 sequence: CASSSLLGQNYGYTF. The CDR3, as DNA: TGTGCCAGCAGCTCCCTTTTGGGGCAGAACTATGGCTACACCTTC. The rearrangement links TRBV5-4 to TRBJ1-2, with D possibly matching TRBD1 (5 bases). Germline CDR1 reads SGHNT; CDR2 reads YYREEE (reference sequence). V shed 3 bases and J shed 2 bases, with 14 bases lying between them. The CDR3 spans 15 residues. The full variable domain, with the rest looked up from reference TRBV5-4 and TRBJ1-2, is ETGVTQSPTHLIKTRGQQVTLRCSSQSGHNTVSWYQQALGQGPQFIFQYYREEENGRGNFPPRFSGLQFPNYSSELNVNALELDDSALYLCASSSLLGQNYGYTFGSGTRLTVV.

The CDR3, as DNA: TGTGCCAGCAGCGTAGACGGGACAGGGCTCAACTATGGCTACACCTTC. Amino acids: CASSVDGTGLNYGYTF. This chain links TRBV9 with TRBJ1-2, with 9 bases that match TRBD1. The V gene end was trimmed by 0 bases and the J gene end by 2 bases; junction bases not matched to a gene: 5. This CDR3 is built from 16 residues. Germline V gene data show CDR1 as SGDLS and CDR2 as YYNGEE.

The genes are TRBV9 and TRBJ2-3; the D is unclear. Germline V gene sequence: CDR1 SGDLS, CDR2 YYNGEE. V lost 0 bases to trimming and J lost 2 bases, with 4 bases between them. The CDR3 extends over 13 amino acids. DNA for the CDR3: TGTGCCAGCAGCGTAGGGTCCACAGATACGCAGTATTTT. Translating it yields CASSVGSTDTQYF.

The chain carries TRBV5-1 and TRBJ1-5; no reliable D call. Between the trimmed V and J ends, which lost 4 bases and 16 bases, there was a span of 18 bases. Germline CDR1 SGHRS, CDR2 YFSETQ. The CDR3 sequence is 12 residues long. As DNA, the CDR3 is TGCGCCAGCAGCCTACGCCGACCAAGGAGACATTTT. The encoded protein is CASSLRRPRRHF. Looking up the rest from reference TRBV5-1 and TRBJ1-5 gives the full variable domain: KAGVTQTPRYLIKTRGQQVTLSCSPISGHRSVSWYQQTPGQGLQFLFEYFSETQRNKGNFPGRFSGRQFSNSRSEMNVSTLELGDSALYLCASSLRRPRRHFGDGTRLSIL.

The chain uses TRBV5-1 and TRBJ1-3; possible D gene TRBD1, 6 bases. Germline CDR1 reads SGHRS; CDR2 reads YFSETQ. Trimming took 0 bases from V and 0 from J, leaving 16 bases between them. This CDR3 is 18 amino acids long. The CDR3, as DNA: TGCGCCAGCAGCTTGGGTCGACACCGGGACACCTCTGGAAACACCATATATTTT. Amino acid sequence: CASSLGRHRDTSGNTIYF.

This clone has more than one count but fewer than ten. This CDR3 is CASSPRGTATEAFF. CDR3 sequence (DNA): TGTGCCAGCAGCCCCAGGGGGACGGCCACTGAAGCTTTCTTT. The chain employs TRBV11-3 and TRBJ1-1; 7 bases fit TRBD1. The CDR3 contains 14 residues. Germline-derived CDR1 and CDR2 are SGHNT and YENEEA. J gave up 4 bases and V 5 bases, and 7 bases lay outside the gene matches. Looking up the rest from reference TRBV11-3 and TRBJ1-1 gives the full variable domain: EAGVVQSPRYKIIEKKQPVAFWCNPISGHNTLYWYLQNLGQGPELLIRYENEEAVDDSQLPKDRFSAERLKGVDSTLKIQPAELGDSAVYLCASSPRGTATEAFFGQGTRLTVV.

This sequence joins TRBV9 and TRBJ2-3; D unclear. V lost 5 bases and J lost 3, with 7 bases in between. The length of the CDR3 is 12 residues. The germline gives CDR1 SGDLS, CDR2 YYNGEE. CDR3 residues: CASSTYTDTQYF. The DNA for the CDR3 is TGTGCCAGCAGTACCTATACAGATACGCAGTATTTT.

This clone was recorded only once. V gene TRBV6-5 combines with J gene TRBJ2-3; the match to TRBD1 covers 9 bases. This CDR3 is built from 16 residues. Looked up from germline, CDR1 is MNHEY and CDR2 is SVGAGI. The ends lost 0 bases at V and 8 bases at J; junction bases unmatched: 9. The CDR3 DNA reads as TGTGCCAGCAGTTACTCCCGGACAGGGGCCAAAGCTACGCAGTATTTT. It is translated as CASSYSRTGAKATQYF.

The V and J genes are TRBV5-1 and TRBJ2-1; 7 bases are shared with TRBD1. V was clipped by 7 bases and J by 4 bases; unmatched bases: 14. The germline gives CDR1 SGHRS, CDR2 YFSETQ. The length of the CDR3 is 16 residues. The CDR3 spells CASALLPGQRYNEQFF. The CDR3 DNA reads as TGCGCCAGCGCACTGCTTCCGGGACAGCGGTACAATGAGCAGTTCTTC.

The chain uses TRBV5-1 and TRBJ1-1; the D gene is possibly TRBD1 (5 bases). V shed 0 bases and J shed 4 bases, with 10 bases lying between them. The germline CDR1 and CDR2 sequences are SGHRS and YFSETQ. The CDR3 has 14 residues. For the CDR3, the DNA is TGCGCCAGCAGCTTGGCTGGGGGTGGCACTGAAGCTTTCTTT. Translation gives CASSLAGGGTEAFF.

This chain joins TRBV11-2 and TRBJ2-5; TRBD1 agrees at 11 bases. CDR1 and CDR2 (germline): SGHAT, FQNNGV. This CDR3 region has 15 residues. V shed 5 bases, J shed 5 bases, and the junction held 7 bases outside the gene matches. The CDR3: CASSLGQGAMETQYF. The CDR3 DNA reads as TGTGCCAGCAGCCTAGGACAGGGGGCTATGGAGACCCAGTACTTC.

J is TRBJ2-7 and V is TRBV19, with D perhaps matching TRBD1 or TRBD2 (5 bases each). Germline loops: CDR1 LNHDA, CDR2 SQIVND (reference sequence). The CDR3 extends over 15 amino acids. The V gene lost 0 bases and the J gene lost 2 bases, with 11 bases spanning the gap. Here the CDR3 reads CASSIDGTAPYEQYF. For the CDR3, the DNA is TGTGCCAGTAGTATAGACGGGACGGCCCCCTACGAGCAGTACTTC.

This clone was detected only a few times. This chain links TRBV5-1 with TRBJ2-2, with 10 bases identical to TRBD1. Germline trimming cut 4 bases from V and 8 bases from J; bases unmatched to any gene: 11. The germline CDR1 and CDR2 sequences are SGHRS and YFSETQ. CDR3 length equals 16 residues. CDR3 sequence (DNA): TGCGCCAGCAGCCTTGGACAGGGGGGCCTGTCGGGGGAGCTGTTTTTT. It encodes CASSLGQGGLSGELFF.

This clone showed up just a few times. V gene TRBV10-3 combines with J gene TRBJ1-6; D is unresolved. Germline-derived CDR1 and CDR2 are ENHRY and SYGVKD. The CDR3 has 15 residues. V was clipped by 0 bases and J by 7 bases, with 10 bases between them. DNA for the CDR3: TGTGCCATCAGTGAGTCCCTTGGCAGCAATTCACCCCTCCACTTT. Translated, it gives CAISESLGSNSPLHF.

CDR3 sequence reads: CASSLTSGSHNEQFF. In DNA form, the CDR3 reads TGTGCCAGCAGCTTAACCAGCGGGTCCCACAATGAGCAGTTCTTC. The rearrangement joins TRBV7-2 to TRBJ2-1; D is perhaps TRBD2 (6 bases). The germline V and J ends were trimmed by 2 bases and 5 bases, with 13 bases remaining between them. The length of the CDR3 is 15 residues. In germline, CDR1 is SGHTA, CDR2 FQGNSA.

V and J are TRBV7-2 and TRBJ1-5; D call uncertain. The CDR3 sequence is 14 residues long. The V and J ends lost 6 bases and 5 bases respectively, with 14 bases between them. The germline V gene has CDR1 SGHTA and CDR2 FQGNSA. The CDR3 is CASSTLGGDQPQHF. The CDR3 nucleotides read TGTGCCAGCAGTACCCTCGGCGGGGATCAGCCCCAGCATTTT.

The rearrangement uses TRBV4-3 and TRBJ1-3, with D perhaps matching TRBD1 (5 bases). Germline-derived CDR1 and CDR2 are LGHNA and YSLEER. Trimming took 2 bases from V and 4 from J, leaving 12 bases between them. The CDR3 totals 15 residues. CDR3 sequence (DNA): TGCGCCAGCAGCCAAACCCCGGGGCGCGGAAACACCATATATTTT. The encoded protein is CASSQTPGRGNTIYF.